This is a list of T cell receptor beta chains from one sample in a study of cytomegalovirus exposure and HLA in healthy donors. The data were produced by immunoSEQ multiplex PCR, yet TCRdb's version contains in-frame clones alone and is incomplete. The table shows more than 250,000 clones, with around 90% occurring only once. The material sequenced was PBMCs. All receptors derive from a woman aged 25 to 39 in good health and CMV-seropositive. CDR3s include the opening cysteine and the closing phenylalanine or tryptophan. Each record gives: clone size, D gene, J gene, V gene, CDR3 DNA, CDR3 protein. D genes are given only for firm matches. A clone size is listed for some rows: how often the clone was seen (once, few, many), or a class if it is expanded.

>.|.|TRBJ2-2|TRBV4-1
TGCGCCAGCAGCCCACCCAGGTCCACCGGGGAGCTGTTTTTT
CASSPPRSTGELFF
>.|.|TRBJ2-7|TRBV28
TGTGCCAGCAGTTTAGCCCTCGGCGAGCAGTACTTC
CASSLALGEQYF
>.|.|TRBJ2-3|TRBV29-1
TGCAGCGTTGGGATTGGGGCAGATACGCAGTATTTT
CSVGIGADTQYF
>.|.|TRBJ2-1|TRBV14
TGTGCCAGCAGTTTATCTAATGAGCAGTTCTTC
CASSLSNEQFF
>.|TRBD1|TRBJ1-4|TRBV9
TGTGCCAGCAGCATGGGACAGGGGGCGCGAGAAAAACTGTTTTTT
CASSMGQGAREKLFF
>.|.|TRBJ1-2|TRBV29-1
TGCAGCGTTGAGTCGGGGTCCCATGGCTACACCTTC
CSVESGSHGYTF
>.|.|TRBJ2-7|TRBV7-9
TGTGCCGGTGGGGGGACCGGCGAGCAGTACTTC
CAGGGTGEQYF
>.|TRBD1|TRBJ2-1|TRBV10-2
TGCGCCAGCAGTGAGTTCCCCCGACAGGGCTCCGGGTATGAGCAGTTCTTC
CASSEFPRQGSGYEQFF
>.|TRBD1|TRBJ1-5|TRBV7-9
TGTGCCAGCAGCTCGGGAGACAGGGAACACGGTCAGCCCCAGCATTTT
CASSSGDREHGQPQHF
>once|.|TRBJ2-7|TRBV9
TGTGCCAGCAGCGCCGATCTTCGGTCCTACGAGCAGTACTTC
CASSADLRSYEQYF